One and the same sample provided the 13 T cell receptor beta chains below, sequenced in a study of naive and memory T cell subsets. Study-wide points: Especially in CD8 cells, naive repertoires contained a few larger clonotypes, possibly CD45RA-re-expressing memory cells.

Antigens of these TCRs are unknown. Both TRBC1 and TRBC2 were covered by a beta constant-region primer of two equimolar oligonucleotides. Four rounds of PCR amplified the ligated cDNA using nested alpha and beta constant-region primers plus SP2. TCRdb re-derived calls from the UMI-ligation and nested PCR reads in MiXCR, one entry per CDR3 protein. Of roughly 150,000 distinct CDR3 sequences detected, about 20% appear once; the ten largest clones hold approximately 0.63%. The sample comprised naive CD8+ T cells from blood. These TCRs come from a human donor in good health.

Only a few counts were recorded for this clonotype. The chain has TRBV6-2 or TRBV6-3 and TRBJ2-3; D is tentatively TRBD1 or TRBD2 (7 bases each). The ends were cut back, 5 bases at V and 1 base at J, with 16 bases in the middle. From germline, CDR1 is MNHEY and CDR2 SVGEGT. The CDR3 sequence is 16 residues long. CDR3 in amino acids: CASSPGGDIRTDTQYF. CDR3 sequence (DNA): TGTGCCAGCAGTCCAGGGGGGGACATACGCACAGATACGCAGTATTTT.

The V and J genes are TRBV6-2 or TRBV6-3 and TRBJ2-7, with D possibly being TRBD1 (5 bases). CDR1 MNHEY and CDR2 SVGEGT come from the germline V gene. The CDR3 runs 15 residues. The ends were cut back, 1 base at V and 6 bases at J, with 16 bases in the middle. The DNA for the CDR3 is TGTGCCAGCAGTTACTTGACAGATAGTGTGAGCGAGCAGTACTTC. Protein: CASSYLTDSVSEQYF.

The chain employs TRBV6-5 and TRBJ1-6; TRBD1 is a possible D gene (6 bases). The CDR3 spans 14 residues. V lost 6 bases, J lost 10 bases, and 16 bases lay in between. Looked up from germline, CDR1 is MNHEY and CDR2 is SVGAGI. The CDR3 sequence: CASRPLRGLSPLHF. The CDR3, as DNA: TGTGCCAGCAGACCCCTCAGGGGTTTATCACCCCTCCACTTT.

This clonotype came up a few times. The CDR3 nucleotides read TGTGCACTCGAGGGGACGAACACTGAAGCTTTCTTT. It encodes CALEGTNTEAFF. The J gene is TRBJ1-1, the V gene TRBV30, with a weak D call TRBD1 (5 bases). The CDR3 totals 12 residues. Looked up from germline, CDR1 is GTSNPN and CDR2 is SVGIG (reference sequence).

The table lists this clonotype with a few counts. This CDR3 reads CASSPAGGFGNQPQHF. For the CDR3, the DNA is TGTGCCAGCAGTCCAGCTGGGGGGTTCGGCAATCAGCCCCAGCATTTT. This chain joins TRBV27 and TRBJ1-5, with TRBD1 as a possible D gene (5 bases). This CDR3 spans 16 amino acids. CDR1 and CDR2 (germline): MNHEY, SMNVEV (reference sequence). The V gene lost 5 bases and the J gene lost 2 bases, with 16 bases spanning the gap.

This CDR3 reads CATGRDYNEQFF. The CDR3 coding sequence is TGTGCCACCGGACGGGACTACAATGAGCAGTTCTTC. V is TRBV15 and J is TRBJ2-1; the D gene is possibly TRBD2 (5 bases). The CDR3 loop spans 12 amino acids. CDR1 and CDR2 (germline): LNHNV, YYDKDF (reference sequence). Trimming stripped 8 bases from V and 3 bases from J, with 8 bases between.

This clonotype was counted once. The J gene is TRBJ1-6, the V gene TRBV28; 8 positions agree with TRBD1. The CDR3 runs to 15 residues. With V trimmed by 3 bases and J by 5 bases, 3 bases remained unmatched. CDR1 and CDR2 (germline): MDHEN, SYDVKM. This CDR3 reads CASSFPDRDNSPLHF. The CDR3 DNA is TGTGCCAGCAGTTTCCCGGACAGGGATAATTCACCCCTCCACTTT.

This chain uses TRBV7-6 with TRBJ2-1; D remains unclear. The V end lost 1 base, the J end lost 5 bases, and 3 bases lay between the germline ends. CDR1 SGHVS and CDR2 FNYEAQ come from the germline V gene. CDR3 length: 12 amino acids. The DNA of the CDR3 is TGTGCCAGCAGCTTAGAAGACAATGAGCAGTTCTTC. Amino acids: CASSLEDNEQFF.

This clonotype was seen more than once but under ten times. CDR3 sequence (DNA): TGCAGCGTTGGGGACAGCTCCTACGAGCAGTACTTC. Its translation: CSVGDSSYEQYF. The gene calls are TRBV29-1 and TRBJ2-7; TRBD1 aligns across 7 bases. CDR3 length equals 12 residues. CDR1 is SQVTM, CDR2 ANQGSEA, per germline. V trimming: 4 bases; J trimming: 0 bases; junction bases outside the gene matches: 0.

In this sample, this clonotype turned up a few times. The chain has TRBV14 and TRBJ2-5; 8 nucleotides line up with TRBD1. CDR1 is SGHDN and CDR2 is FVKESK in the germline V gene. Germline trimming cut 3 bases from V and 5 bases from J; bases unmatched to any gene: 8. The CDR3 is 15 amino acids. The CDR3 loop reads CASSHQDREWETQYF. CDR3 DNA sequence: TGTGCCAGCAGCCACCAGGACAGGGAGTGGGAGACCCAGTACTTC.

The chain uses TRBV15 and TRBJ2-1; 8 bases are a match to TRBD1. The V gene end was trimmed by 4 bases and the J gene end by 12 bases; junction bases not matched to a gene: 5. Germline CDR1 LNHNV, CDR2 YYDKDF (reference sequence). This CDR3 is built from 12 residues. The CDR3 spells CATSMDRAGQFF. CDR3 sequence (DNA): TGTGCCACCAGCATGGACAGGGCTGGGCAGTTCTTC.

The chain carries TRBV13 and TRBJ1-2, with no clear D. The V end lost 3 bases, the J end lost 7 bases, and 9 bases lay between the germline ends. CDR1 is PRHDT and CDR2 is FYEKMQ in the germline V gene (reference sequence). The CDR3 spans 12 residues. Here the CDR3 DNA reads TGTGCCAGCAGCTTCCGAGTTACTGGCTACACCTTC. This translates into CASSFRVTGYTF.

In nucleotides, the CDR3 is TGTGCCAGCTCACCAGGTCAAGCGGCGGGGGATGAGCAGTTCTTC. Its protein is CASSPGQAAGDEQFF. This chain links TRBV18 with TRBJ2-1, with 7 nucleotides matching TRBD2. This CDR3 comprises 15 residues. CDR1 is KGHSH and CDR2 is LQKENI in the germline V gene. The V gene end was trimmed by 2 bases and the J gene end by 8 bases; junction bases not matched to a gene: 9.